The 28 T cell receptor beta chains below all came from one sample that was sequenced in a study of shared clonotypes between healthy human individuals. Generated by immunoSEQ multiplex PCR, the TCRdb table keeps only in-frame clones and is missing some. The data contain about 2 million clones, about 95% of them seen just once; the ten biggest clones take up 0.95% to 1.5%. Selected positively for CCR7 and CD45RO-negative, naive CD8 cells excluded terminally differentiated effector memory CD45RA+ cells. Sequencing input: naive CD8+ T cells sorted from blood. The origin of the receptors is a man younger than 30 in good health.

This clone has just a few counts. The V and J genes are TRBV5-1 and TRBJ2-1, with 12 bases matching TRBD2. Germline trimming cut 4 bases from V and 5 bases from J; bases unmatched to any gene: 4. Germline CDR1 is SGHRS and CDR2 is YFSETQ. The CDR3 loop spans 15 amino acids. This CDR3 reads CASSVTSGGDNEQFF. The CDR3 DNA follows: TGCGCCAGCAGCGTGACTAGCGGGGGAGACAATGAGCAGTTCTTC.

V and J are TRBV21-1 and TRBJ2-3; TRBD2, the D gene given by the table, was not confirmed from the DNA. TRBV21-1 is annotated as a pseudogene. The CDR3 contains 14 residues. CDR3 coding DNA: TGTGCCAGCGTTACTAGCGGCAACACAGATACGCAGTATTTT. It translates to CASVTSGNTDTQYF.

This chain uses TRBV11-3 with TRBJ2-7; maybe TRBD2 (5 bases). V was cut by 3 bases and J by 4 bases, with 13 bases left in between. Germline V gene sequence: CDR1 SGHNT, CDR2 YENEEA. The CDR3 runs 14 residues. The CDR3 DNA reads as TGTGCCAGCAGCTTGAGGGCCGAATCGTACGAGCAGTACTTC. As protein: CASSLRAESYEQYF.

V gene TRBV6-6 combines with J gene TRBJ2-2, with D uncertain. The CDR3 is 14 amino acids. CDR1 and CDR2 (germline): MNHNY, SVGAGI (reference sequence). V lost 7 bases and J 1 base, leaving 10 bases between the germline ends. The CDR3 sequence is CASNDRLNTGELFF. CDR3 nucleotide sequence: TGTGCCAGCAACGACCGGCTGAACACCGGGGAGCTGTTTTTT.

On this clone: Its ends do not fully match the called genes, so a read error is possible. The chain joins TRBV11-3 to TRBJ1-4; the match to TRBD1 covers 7 bases. Germline lookup yields CDR1 SGHNT and CDR2 YENEEA. This CDR3 has 20 amino acids. Here the CDR3 reads CASSPTLGTFDRATYEKLFF. As DNA, the CDR3 is TGTGCCAGCAGCCCCACATTGGGGACTTTCGACAGGGCAACTTATGAAAAACTGTTTTTT. Combining the CDR3 with reference TRBV11-3 and TRBJ1-4 gives the whole variable domain EAGVVQSPRYKIIEKKQPVAFWCNPISGHNTLYWYLQNLGQGPELLIRYENEEAVDDSQLPKDRFSAERLKGVDSTLKIQPAELGDSAVYLCASSPTLGTFDRATYEKLFFGSGTQLSVL.

The genes are TRBV4-1 and TRBJ1-1; 7 bases align to TRBD1. V trimming: 3 bases; J trimming: 7 bases; junction bases outside the gene matches: 5. This CDR3 comprises 13 residues. The V gene's germline CDR1 is MGHRA and CDR2 YSYEKL. This CDR3 reads CASSHPGGLEAFF. The CDR3, as DNA: TGCGCCAGCAGCCACCCAGGGGGACTTGAAGCTTTCTTT.

The V and J genes are TRBV4-3 and TRBJ2-1; TRBD2 agrees at 12 bases. Germline V CDR1 and CDR2: LGHNA, YSLEER. The CDR3 has 17 residues. Trimming removed 0 bases from V and 5 bases from J; junction bases left unmatched: 5. CDR3 DNA sequence: TGCGCCAGCAGCCAAGATCGGACTAGCGGGGTGAACAATGAGCAGTTCTTC. Its translation is CASSQDRTSGVNNEQFF.

The rearrangement joins TRBV7-8 to TRBJ2-1; D may be TRBD1 (5 bases). The CDR3 sequence is 13 residues long. V was shortened by 3 bases and J by 10 bases, with 13 bases between the two germline ends. The germline CDR1 and CDR2 sequences are SGHVS and FQNEAQ. CDR3 protein: CASSFIIAGEQFF. The DNA for the CDR3 is TGTGCCAGCAGCTTTATAATAGCAGGGGAGCAGTTCTTC.

This rearrangement joins TRBV7-9 to TRBJ2-1; D tentatively reads TRBD1 or TRBD2 (5 bases each). Trimming stripped 1 base from V and 4 bases from J, with 14 bases between. The germline V gene has CDR1 SEHNR and CDR2 FQNEAQ (reference sequence). The CDR3 loop spans 16 amino acids. Here the CDR3 reads CASSLVLGPQYNEQFF. The CDR3 coding sequence is TGTGCCAGCAGCTTAGTGCTGGGACCACAATACAATGAGCAGTTCTTC.

CDR3 loop: CASSGGGADEQYF. In DNA form, the CDR3 reads TGTGCCAGCTCAGGGGGAGGGGCCGACGAGCAGTACTTC. The chain joins TRBV6-1 to TRBJ2-7; D may correspond to TRBD1 or TRBD2 (7 bases each). CDR3 length: 13 amino acids. Germline lookup yields CDR1 MNHNS and CDR2 SASEGT. V was shortened by 8 bases and J by 5 bases, with 16 bases between the two germline ends.

The chain joins TRBV9 to TRBJ2-1; D may be TRBD1 or TRBD2 (6 bases each). CDR1 SGDLS and CDR2 YYNGEE come from the germline V gene. Trimming removed 0 bases from V and 1 base from J, with 11 bases in between. The CDR3 spans 16 residues. CDR3 sequence reads: CASSVGLGGSYNEQFF. The CDR3 region has the DNA TGTGCCAGCAGCGTAGGGCTAGGGGGGTCCTACAATGAGCAGTTCTTC.

The rearrangement joins TRBV6-6 to TRBJ2-3; D uncertain. CDR1 MNHNY and CDR2 SVGAGI come from the germline V gene (reference sequence). Trimming took off 0 bases at V and 2 bases at J, with 6 bases between the two ends. The CDR3 runs to 14 residues. Written as DNA, the CDR3 is TGTGCCAGCAGTTACTCGGTGGCCACAGATACGCAGTATTTT. This encodes CASSYSVATDTQYF.

The chain uses TRBV5-5 and TRBJ2-2, with D perhaps being TRBD1 or TRBD2 (5 bases each). This CDR3 contains 18 residues. Deletions cut 0 bases from V and 0 bases from J, with 15 bases between. Germline loops: CDR1 SGHKS, CDR2 YYEKEE (reference sequence). The CDR3 DNA follows: TGTGCCAGCAGCTTGGCCGGGACGGTCTTTCCGAACACCGGGGAGCTGTTTTTT. This gives the protein CASSLAGTVFPNTGELFF.

This chain connects TRBV9 to TRBJ2-3; unclear D gene. The CDR3 spans 15 residues. The ends were cut back, 0 bases at V and 4 bases at J, with 12 bases in the middle. The germline V gene has CDR1 SGDLS and CDR2 YYNGEE. CDR3 nucleotide sequence: TGTGCCAGCAGCGTAGGGGTCCTCTCGGCAGATACGCAGTATTTT. Translation: CASSVGVLSADTQYF.

The chain recombines TRBV4-1 with TRBJ2-1; maybe TRBD1 (5 bases). V dropped 1 base and J dropped 9 bases, with 13 bases sitting between them. Germline values: CDR1 MGHRA, CDR2 YSYEKL. The CDR3 length is 14 residues. CDR3 residues: CASSQGKTVPEQFF. CDR3 bases: TGCGCCAGCAGCCAAGGGAAGACAGTTCCTGAGCAGTTCTTC.

This rearrangement joins TRBV4-1 to TRBJ2-2; no definite D call. The CDR3 is made up of 15 amino acids. Deletions cut 4 bases from V and 4 bases from J, with 13 bases between. Germline loops: CDR1 MGHRA, CDR2 YSYEKL. In nucleotides, the CDR3 is TGCGCCAGCAGCCCCGTAACGGTTAGCACCGGGGAGCTGTTTTTT. Translated, it gives CASSPVTVSTGELFF.

DNA for the CDR3: TGTGCCAGCAGCTTGATGGGGACTAATGAAAAACTGTTTTTT. Protein product: CASSLMGTNEKLFF. The chain is built from TRBV5-6 and TRBJ1-4; D unresolved. V lost 1 base to trimming and J lost 2 bases, with 6 bases between them. CDR3 size: 14 residues. CDR1 SGHDT and CDR2 YYEEEE come from the germline V gene.

The chain employs TRBV11-2 and TRBJ2-5; TRBD2 matches at 11 bases. Trimming took 5 bases from V and 1 from J; bases not matched to a gene: 6. CDR1 is SGHAT, CDR2 FQNNGV, per germline. The CDR3 totals 16 residues. This chain's CDR3 is CASSTWTSGPQETQYF. The DNA of the CDR3 is TGTGCCAGCAGCACCTGGACTAGCGGGCCCCAAGAGACCCAGTACTTC. Looking up the rest from reference TRBV11-2 and TRBJ2-5 gives the full variable domain: EAGVAQSPRYKIIEKRQSVAFWCNPISGHATLYWYQQILGQGPKLLIQFQNNGVVDDSQLPKDRFSAERLKGVDSTLKIQPAKLEDSAVYLCASSTWTSGPQETQYFGPGTRLLVL.

A remark on this clone: Other DNA sequences in the same sample also yield this CDR3. V is TRBV19 and J is TRBJ2-2; no reliable D call. Germline CDR1 LNHDA, CDR2 SQIVND (reference sequence). The CDR3 loop spans 15 amino acids. Trimming took 3 bases from V and 5 from J, leaving 13 bases between them. The DNA for the CDR3 is TGTGCCAGTAGTATCCTGGGGATTGGGACCGGGGAGCTGTTTTTT. As protein: CASSILGIGTGELFF.

CDR3: CASSLLAGAIDEQFF. CDR3 in DNA: TGTGCCAGCAGCTTGCTAGCGGGAGCGATCGATGAGCAGTTCTTC. This chain links TRBV7-8 with TRBJ2-1, with 10 bases lining up with TRBD2. The CDR3 loop spans 15 amino acids. Trimming took 3 bases from V and 8 from J; bases not matched to a gene: 7. CDR1 and CDR2 from the germline V gene are SGHVS and FQNEAQ.

To note about this clone: This sample also contains other DNA sequences that code for the same CDR3. The chain is built from TRBV9 and TRBJ1-4; TRBD1 matches 7 bases. Per germline, CDR1 SGDLS and CDR2 YYNGEE. The CDR3 covers 14 residues. V was clipped by 0 bases and J by 7 bases; unmatched bases: 3. This CDR3 reads CASSVEGASEKLFF. The CDR3 nucleotides are TGTGCCAGCAGCGTAGAGGGGGCAAGTGAAAAACTGTTTTTT.

The chain links TRBV27 to TRBJ1-6; TRBD1 matches 7 bases. Germline V gene sequence: CDR1 MNHEY, CDR2 SMNVEV (reference sequence). The CDR3 length is 21 residues. The J segment lost 0 bases and the V segment lost 6 bases, leaving 20 bases of the junction unmatched. CDR3 coding DNA: TGTGCCAGCAGCCTTAACGCCGGAACAGGGGAGTTCACCTCCTATAATTCACCCCTCCACTTT. Translation gives CASSLNAGTGEFTSYNSPLHF.

The chain is built from TRBV19 and TRBJ2-1; D perhaps matches TRBD1 (5 bases). V shed 3 bases and J shed 8 bases, with 8 bases lying between them. The germline V gene encodes CDR1 LNHDA and CDR2 SQIVND (reference sequence). The CDR3 runs to 12 residues. The DNA of the CDR3 is TGTGCCAGTAGTATTTGGGGCGATGAGCAGTTCTTC. It is translated as CASSIWGDEQFF.

The V gene is TRBV5-6, the J gene TRBJ2-1; TRBD1 aligns across 10 bases. This CDR3 spans 13 amino acids. In germline, CDR1 is SGHDT, CDR2 YYEEEE. After removal of 5 bases from V and 7 bases from J, the junction contained 3 bases not matched to a gene. CDR3 sequence reads: CASSKDRGNEQFF. As DNA, the CDR3 is TGTGCCAGCAGTAAGGACAGGGGGAATGAGCAGTTCTTC.

This chain links TRBV1 with TRBJ2-3; the D call TRBD2 from the table was never checked on the DNA. TRBV1 is labeled a pseudogene. The length of the CDR3 is 16 residues. This CDR3 reads CTSSLQRASGSDTQYF. CDR3 nucleotide sequence: TGCACCAGCAGCCTGCAGAGGGCTAGCGGGAGTGATACGCAGTATTTT.

The J gene is TRBJ2-7, the V gene TRBV7-2; 8 positions agree with TRBD2. Trimming took 5 bases from V and 4 from J; bases not matched to a gene: 7. The CDR3 covers 14 residues. Per germline, CDR1 SGHTA and CDR2 FQGNSA. CDR3 loop: CASSALGLAYEQYF. CDR3 nucleotide sequence: TGTGCCAGCAGCGCCCTCGGACTAGCTTACGAGCAGTACTTC.

CDR3 amino acids: CASSLTTSPPDTQYF. The CDR3 bases are TGTGCCAGCAGCTTAACGACTAGCCCCCCAGATACGCAGTATTTT. The chain links TRBV7-9 to TRBJ2-3; 7 nucleotides line up with TRBD2. The CDR3 extends over 15 amino acids. Per the germline V gene, CDR1 is SEHNR and CDR2 is FQNEAQ (reference sequence). The junction had 6 bases not matched to a gene; V was cut back by 2 bases and J by 4 bases.

The CDR3 DNA reads TGTGCCAGCGTCTACGCGGACTCGGCGGCTCGTGGCTACACCTTC. It yields the protein CASVYADSAARGYTF. The rearrangement links TRBV5-6 to TRBJ1-2; D is ambiguous. Germline assignment: CDR1 SGHDT and CDR2 YYEEEE. V lost 7 bases to trimming and J lost 7 bases, with 23 bases between them. CDR3 length: 15 residues.